This T cell receptor (beta chain) was sequenced during a study of blood T cell repertoires in COVID-19. Study-level information: T cells, B-cell-depleted T cells, or PBMCs supplied cDNA or gDNA.

Method: immunoSEQ multiplex PCR; TCRdb's copy keeps in-frame clones and lacks some. The data hold roughly 250,000 clones, with approximately 90% observed a single time. Sequenced: PBMCs or T cells enriched from blood (not recorded which). This clonotype originated in a man aged 35 to 55 who had recovered from COVID-19.

CDR3 coding DNA: TGTGCCAGCCCCCAACGAGAAGAGGGGACAGGGGGATTTTCTGGAAACACCATATATTTT. Amino acids: CASPQREEGTGGFSGNTIYF. This chain uses TRBV3-1 (or the pseudogene TRBV3-2) with TRBJ1-3; TRBD1 matches at 11 bases. The CDR3 is 20 amino acids. After removal of 8 bases from V and 1 base from J, the junction contained 19 bases not matched to a gene. CDR1 and CDR2 from the germline V gene are LGHDT and YNNKEL (reference sequence).